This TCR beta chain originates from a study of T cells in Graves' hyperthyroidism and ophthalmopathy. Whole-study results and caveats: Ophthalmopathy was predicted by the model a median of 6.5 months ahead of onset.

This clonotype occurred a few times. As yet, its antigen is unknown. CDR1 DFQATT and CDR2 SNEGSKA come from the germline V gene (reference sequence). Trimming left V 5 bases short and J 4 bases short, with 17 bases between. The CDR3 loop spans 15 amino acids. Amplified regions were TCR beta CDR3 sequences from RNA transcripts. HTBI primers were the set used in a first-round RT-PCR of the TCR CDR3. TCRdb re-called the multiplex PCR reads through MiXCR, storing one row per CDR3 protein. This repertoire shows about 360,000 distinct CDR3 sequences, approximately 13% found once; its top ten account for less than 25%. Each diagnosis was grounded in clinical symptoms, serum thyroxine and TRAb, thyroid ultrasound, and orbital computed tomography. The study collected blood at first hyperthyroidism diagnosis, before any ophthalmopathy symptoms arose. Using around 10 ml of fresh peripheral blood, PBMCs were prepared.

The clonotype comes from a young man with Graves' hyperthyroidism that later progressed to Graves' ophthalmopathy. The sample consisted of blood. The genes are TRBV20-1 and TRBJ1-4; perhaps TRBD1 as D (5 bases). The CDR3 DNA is TGCAGTGCTCCCCCCGCCGGGAGGGGTAATGAAAAACTGTTTTTT. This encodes CSAPPAGRGNEKLFF.